The present T cell receptor (beta chain) was sequenced within a study of OX40 agonist ivuxolimab in advanced cancers. Study-level information: Those treated in dose escalation had hepatocellular carcinoma, melanoma, renal cell cancer or head and neck cancer. Allowance was made for prior anti-PD-1, anti-PD-L1 or anti-CTLA-4 therapy, and 40% to 45% had some.

Patients with autoimmune history or systemic immunosuppression were excluded. TCRdb's table, derived via immunoSEQ multiplex PCR, lists solely in-frame clones and lacks some. The sample has some 83,000 clones; about 90% are singletons. Deletions cut 5 bases from V and 6 bases from J, with 28 bases between. This CDR3 comprises 18 residues. The germline V gene encodes CDR1 PRHDT and CDR2 FYEKMQ (reference sequence). The chain recombines TRBV13 with TRBJ1-1, with D possibly matching TRBD1 (5 bases). The source of this sequence is an adult with an advanced solid tumor such as melanoma, head and neck, liver or kidney cancer. The sequencing used CD4+ or CD8+ T cells sorted from blood, collected in a trial of the OX40 agonist ivuxolimab. The CDR3 is CASSGYEGTDRGDPEAFF. CDR3 coding DNA: TGTGCCAGCAGCGGGTACGAGGGGACGGACCGGGGGGATCCTGAAGCTTTCTTT.